A selection of T cell receptor beta chains follows, all from one sample in a study of cytomegalovirus exposure and HLA in healthy donors. The method was immunoSEQ multiplex PCR; TCRdb's version includes in-frame clones alone and lacks a portion of them. Altogether approximately 100,000 clones are present, approximately 66% being singletons, with the ten largest covering about 11%. Sequenced: PBMCs. The origin of the receptors is a man aged 35 to 55 in good health and CMV-seropositive. Each CDR3 is given with its conserved first and last residue.

j_call | v_call | cdr3_aa
- | TRBV7-9 | CASLDQGQGATQYF
TRBJ2-3 | TRBV5-4 | CASSLLAAGGTDTQYF
TRBJ2-7 | TRBV19 | CASSQVGGLSYEQYF
TRBJ2-7 | TRBV6-6 | CASSFGWSYEQYF
TRBJ2-7 | TRBV11-2 | CASSFFASGSSDEQYF
TRBJ1-1 | TRBV27 | CASRIRGNTEAFF
TRBJ2-3 | TRBV13 | CASSSRSFTDTQYF
TRBJ1-2 | TRBV10-2 | CASSDSGQPNYGYTF
TRBJ1-2 | TRBV5-1 | CASSLDRYYGYTF
TRBJ2-5 | TRBV4-1 | CASSQDVLAGVTETQYF
TRBJ1-4 | TRBV18 | CASSTGEREKLFF
TRBJ1-1 | TRBV19 | CASSISLNTEAFF
TRBJ2-5 | TRBV30 | CAVGLAGPQETQYF
TRBJ2-7 | TRBV20-1 | CSARQSYEQYF
TRBJ2-1 | TRBV5-1 | CASSLGLAGIYNEQFF
TRBJ2-5 | TRBV9 | CASSVSGAQETQYF
TRBJ2-5 | TRBV7-2 | CASSLDWTGVTTQYF
TRBJ1-1 | TRBV19 | CASSIGQLEAFF
TRBJ1-1 | TRBV7-2 | CAISNIGTVGEAFF
TRBJ1-2 | TRBV6-5 | CASSYSRQGNYGYTF
TRBJ1-2 | TRBV27 | CASSFAGGSYGYTF
TRBJ2-1 | TRBV4-2 | CASSPGLAGRHEQFF
TRBJ2-1 | TRBV11-2 | CASSRTGQLNGNEQFF
TRBJ2-2 | TRBV5-4 | CASSGIGLAAGELFF
TRBJ2-1 | TRBV10-3 | CAISAPAGARNEQFF
TRBJ1-5 | TRBV4-2 | CASSHLGELGQPQHF
TRBJ1-4 | TRBV5-1 | CASSSLTGGTNEKLFF
TRBJ2-1 | TRBV10-2 | CASIPGLAGGGSYNEQFF
TRBJ2-3 | TRBV5-1 | CASSPPLVGETDTQYF
TRBJ1-2 | TRBV7-9 | CASSLPGNLHGYTF
TRBJ1-1 | TRBV4-3 | CASSQDGGRVGNTEAFF
TRBJ2-1 | TRBV9 | CASSVFGGSSYNEQFF
TRBJ1-2 | TRBV7-2 | CASSLFVQGHGYTF
TRBJ1-5 | TRBV19 | CASSIGGGLGQPQHF
TRBJ2-1 | TRBV7-3 | CASSLLAGAGSSYNEQFF
TRBJ1-1 | TRBV28 | CASSLGDTMNTEAFF
TRBJ1-5 | TRBV4-2 | CASSQDLTRWLAGGQPQHF
TRBJ2-3 | TRBV28 | CASRAGGPIDTQYF
TRBJ2-1 | TRBV25-1 | CASSRFESGFNEQFF
TRBJ1-5 | TRBV6-1 | CASSPGGRGQPQHF
TRBJ1-2 | TRBV10-3 | CAVTGTEIYGYTF
TRBJ1-3 | TRBV30 | CAWSVSLGGFSGNTIYF
TRBJ1-1 | TRBV18 | CASSPSEGTEAFF
TRBJ1-5 | TRBV4-1 | CASKAAEEGKQPQHF
TRBJ1-5 | TRBV5-8 | CASSREANQPQHF
TRBJ1-5 | TRBV6-5 | CASSLKRGVSNQPQHF
TRBJ2-7 | TRBV29-1 | CSVDVGRGSYEQYF
TRBJ2-6 | TRBV11-3 | CASSFVIAGGGANVLTF
TRBJ1-1 | TRBV5-5 | CASSFSTGGNTEAFF
TRBJ1-2 | TRBV7-2 | CASSLALGGGGGYTF
TRBJ2-1 | TRBV5-4 | CASSLGGTSYEQFF
TRBJ1-1 | TRBV6-1 | CASSATENTEAFF
TRBJ2-3 | TRBV4-3 | CASSQVPGDGDTQYF
TRBJ2-7 | TRBV6-5 | CASNKEGYEQYF
TRBJ2-5 | TRBV5-8 | CASSYSLGEETQYF
TRBJ1-6 | TRBV11-2 | CASSSYTGKGSPLHF
TRBJ2-5 | TRBV5-1 | CASSLGVTETQYF
TRBJ1-5 | TRBV27 | CASSRSQNQPQHF
TRBJ2-5 | TRBV28 | CASSKGGAVDQETQYF